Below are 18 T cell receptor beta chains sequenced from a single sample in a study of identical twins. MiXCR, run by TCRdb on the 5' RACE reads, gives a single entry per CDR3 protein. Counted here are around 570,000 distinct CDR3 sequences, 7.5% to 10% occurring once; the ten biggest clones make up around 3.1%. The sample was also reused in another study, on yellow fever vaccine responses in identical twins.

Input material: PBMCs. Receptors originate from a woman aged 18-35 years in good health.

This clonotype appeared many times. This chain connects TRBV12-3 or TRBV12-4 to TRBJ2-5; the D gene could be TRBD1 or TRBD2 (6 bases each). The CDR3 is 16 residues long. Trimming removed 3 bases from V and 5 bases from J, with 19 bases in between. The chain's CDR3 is CASSLSPPGASETQYF. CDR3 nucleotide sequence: TGTGCCAGCAGTTTGAGTCCTCCGGGGGCATCGGAGACCCAGTACTTC.

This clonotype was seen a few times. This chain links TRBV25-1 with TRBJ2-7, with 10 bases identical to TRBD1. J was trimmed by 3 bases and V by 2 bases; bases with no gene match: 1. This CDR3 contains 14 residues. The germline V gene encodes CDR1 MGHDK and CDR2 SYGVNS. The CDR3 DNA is TGTGCCAGCAGTGAAGGGACAGGGGTCTACGAGCAGTACTTC. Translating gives CASSEGTGVYEQYF.

CDR3 loop: CSVSGLRGGYNEQFF. The CDR3, as DNA: TGCAGCGTCTCGGGACTCCGGGGGGGGTACAATGAGCAGTTCTTC. V is TRBV29-1 and J is TRBJ2-1, with 8 bases aligning to TRBD2. The V gene's germline CDR1 is SQVTM and CDR2 ANQGSEA. V dropped 6 bases and J dropped 4; count of bases not matched to a gene: 11. The CDR3 is 15 residues long.

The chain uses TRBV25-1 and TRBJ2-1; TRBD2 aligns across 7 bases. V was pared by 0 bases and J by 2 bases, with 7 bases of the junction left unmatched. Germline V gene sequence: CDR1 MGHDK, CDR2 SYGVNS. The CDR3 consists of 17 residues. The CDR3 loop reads CASSEYPPAGPYNEQFF. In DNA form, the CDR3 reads TGTGCCAGCAGTGAATATCCCCCAGCGGGACCCTACAATGAGCAGTTCTTC.

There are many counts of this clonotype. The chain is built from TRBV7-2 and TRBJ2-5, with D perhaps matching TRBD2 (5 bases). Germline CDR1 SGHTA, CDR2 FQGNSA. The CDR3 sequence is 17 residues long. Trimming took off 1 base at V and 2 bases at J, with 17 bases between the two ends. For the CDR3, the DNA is TGTGCCAGCAGCTTAGGTGACTATCCAACCAAACAAGAGACCCAGTACTTC. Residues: CASSLGDYPTKQETQYF. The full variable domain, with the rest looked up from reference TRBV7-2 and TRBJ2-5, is GAGVSQSPSNKVTEKGKDVELRCDPISGHTALYWYRQSLGQGLEFLIYFQGNSAPDKSGLPSDRFSAERTGGSVSTLTIQRTQQEDSAVYLCASSLGDYPTKQETQYFGPGTRLLVL.

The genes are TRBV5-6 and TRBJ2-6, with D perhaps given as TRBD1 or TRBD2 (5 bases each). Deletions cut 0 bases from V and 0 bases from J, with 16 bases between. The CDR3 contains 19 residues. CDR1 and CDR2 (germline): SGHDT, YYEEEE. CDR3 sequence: CASSLGRGGPGSGANVLTF. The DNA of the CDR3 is TGTGCCAGCAGCTTGGGACGGGGCGGTCCTGGCTCTGGGGCCAACGTCCTGACTTTC.

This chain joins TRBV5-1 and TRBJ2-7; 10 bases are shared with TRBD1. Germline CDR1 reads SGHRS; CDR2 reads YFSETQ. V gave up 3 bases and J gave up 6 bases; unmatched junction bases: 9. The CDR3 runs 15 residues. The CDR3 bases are TGCGCCAGCAGCTCGTCCGGGACAGGGGTAAGCGAGCAGTACTTC. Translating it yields CASSSSGTGVSEQYF.

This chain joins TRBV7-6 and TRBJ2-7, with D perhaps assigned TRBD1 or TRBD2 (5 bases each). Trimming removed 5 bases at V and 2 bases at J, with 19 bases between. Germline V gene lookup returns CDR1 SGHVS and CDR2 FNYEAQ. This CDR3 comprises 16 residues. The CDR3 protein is CASSSTPGTGTYEQYF. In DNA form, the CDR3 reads TGTGCCAGCAGCAGTACTCCCGGGACGGGAACCTACGAGCAGTACTTC. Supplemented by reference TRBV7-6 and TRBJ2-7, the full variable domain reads GAGVSQSPRYKVTKRGQDVALRCDPISGHVSLYWYRQALGQGPEFLTYFNYEAQQDKSGLPNDRFSAERPEGSISTLTIQRTEQRDSAMYRCASSSTPGTGTYEQYFGPGTRLTVT.

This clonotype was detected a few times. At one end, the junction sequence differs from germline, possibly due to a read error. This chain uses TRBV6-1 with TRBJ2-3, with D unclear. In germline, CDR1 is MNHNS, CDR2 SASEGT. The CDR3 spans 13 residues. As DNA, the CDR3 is TGTGCCAGCAGGGAAGTCAACACAGATACGCAGTATTTT. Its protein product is CASREVNTDTQYF.

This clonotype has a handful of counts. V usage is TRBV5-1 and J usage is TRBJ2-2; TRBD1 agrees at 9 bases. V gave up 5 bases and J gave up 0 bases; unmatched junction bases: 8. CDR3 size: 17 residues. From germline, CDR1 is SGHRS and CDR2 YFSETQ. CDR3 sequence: CASSRTQGASNTGELFF. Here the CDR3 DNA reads TGCGCCAGCAGTCGAACACAGGGGGCTTCGAACACCGGGGAGCTGTTTTTT.

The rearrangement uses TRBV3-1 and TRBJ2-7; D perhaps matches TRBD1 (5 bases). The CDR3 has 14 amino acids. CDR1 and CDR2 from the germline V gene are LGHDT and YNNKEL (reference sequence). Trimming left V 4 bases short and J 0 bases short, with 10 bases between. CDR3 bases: TGTGCCAGCAGCCCGTCGACAGTCTCCTACGAGCAGTACTTC. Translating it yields CASSPSTVSYEQYF.

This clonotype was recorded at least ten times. The CDR3 sequence: CASSRTGANQPQHF. Here the CDR3 DNA reads TGTGCCAGCAGCCGGACAGGGGCTAATCAGCCCCAGCATTTT. The V gene is TRBV7-9, the J gene TRBJ1-5; TRBD1 agrees at 9 bases. V shed 5 bases, J shed 4 bases, and the junction held 3 bases outside the gene matches. The germline gives CDR1 SEHNR, CDR2 FQNEAQ (reference sequence). CDR3 length: 14 amino acids. Full variable domain (rest looked up from reference TRBV7-9 and TRBJ1-5): DTGVSQNPRHKITKRGQNVTFRCDPISEHNRLYWYRQTLGQGPEFLTYFQNEAQLEKSRLLSDRFSAERPKGSFSTLEIQRTEQGDSAMYLCASSRTGANQPQHFGDGTRLSIL.

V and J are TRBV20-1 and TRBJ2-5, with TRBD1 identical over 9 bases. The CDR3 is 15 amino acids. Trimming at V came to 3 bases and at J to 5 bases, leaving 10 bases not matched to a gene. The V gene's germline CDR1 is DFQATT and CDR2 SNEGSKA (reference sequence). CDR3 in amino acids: CSASFGTGLVETQYF. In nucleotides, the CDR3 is TGCAGTGCTAGCTTCGGGACAGGGTTGGTGGAGACCCAGTACTTC.

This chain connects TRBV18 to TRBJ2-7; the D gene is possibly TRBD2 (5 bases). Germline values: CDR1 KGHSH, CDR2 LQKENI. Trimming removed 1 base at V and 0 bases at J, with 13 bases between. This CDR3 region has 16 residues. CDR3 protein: CASSPRLDLSSYEQYF. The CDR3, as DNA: TGTGCCAGCTCACCACGCCTGGACTTGTCCTCCTACGAGCAGTACTTC.

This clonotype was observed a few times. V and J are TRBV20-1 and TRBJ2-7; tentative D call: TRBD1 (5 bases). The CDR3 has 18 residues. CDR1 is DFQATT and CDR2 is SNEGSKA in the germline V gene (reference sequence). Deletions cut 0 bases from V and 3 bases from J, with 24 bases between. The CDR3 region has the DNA TGCAGTGCTAGAGATCCCTCACGGCCTCAAAGGGGATTCTACGAGCAGTACTTC. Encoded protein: CSARDPSRPQRGFYEQYF.

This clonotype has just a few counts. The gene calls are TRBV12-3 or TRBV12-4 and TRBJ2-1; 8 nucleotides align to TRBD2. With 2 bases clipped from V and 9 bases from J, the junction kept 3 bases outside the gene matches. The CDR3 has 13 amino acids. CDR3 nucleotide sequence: TGTGCCAGCAGTTTAAACGGGGGGGGTGAGCAGTTCTTC. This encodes CASSLNGGGEQFF.

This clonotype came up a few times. The CDR3 loop is CASSESRTITGELFF. CDR3 DNA sequence: TGCGCCAGCAGTGAGTCGCGGACAATCACCGGGGAGCTGTTTTTT. This sequence joins TRBV10-1 and TRBJ2-2; a weak D match, TRBD1 (5 bases). The V and J ends lost 0 bases and 4 bases respectively, with 9 bases between them. Germline loops: CDR1 WNHNN, CDR2 SYGVQD (reference sequence). The CDR3 loop spans 15 amino acids.

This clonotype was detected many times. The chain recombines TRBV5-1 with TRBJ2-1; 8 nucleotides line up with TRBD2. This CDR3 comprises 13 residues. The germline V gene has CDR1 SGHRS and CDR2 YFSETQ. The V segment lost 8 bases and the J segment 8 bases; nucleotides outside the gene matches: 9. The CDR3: CASGTRVVDEQFF. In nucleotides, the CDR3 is TGCGCCAGTGGGACTAGAGTTGTGGATGAGCAGTTCTTC.